What follows describes a single T cell receptor beta chain. The antigen is not known. The V gene lost 1 base and the J gene lost 5 bases, with 12 bases spanning the gap. Germline V lookup: CDR1 SGHAT, CDR2 FQDESV (reference sequence). This CDR3 is 15 amino acids long. This specimen belongs to a study of graft-versus-host responses after intestinal transplantation. Across the whole study: The transplants performed in recipients were multivisceral, liver-intestinal, or isolated intestinal. Once they had received anti-thymocyte globulin induction, all recipients took tacrolimus and steroids for approximately 3 years. Whole-study findings and limits: An association linked early post-transplant HvG declines with peak circulating GvH clone levels. In patients with graft-donor T cell macrochimerism, allograft graft-versus-host to host-versus-graft clonal ratios were high.

Assay: immunoSEQ multiplex PCR; the TCRdb copy retains only in-frame clones and omits some. This table holds around 100,000 clones, approximately 94% found once. J is TRBJ2-1 and V is TRBV11-1; D is possibly TRBD1 or TRBD2 (5 bases each). The TCR comes from a human donor who was the organ donor for an intestinal transplant. The source material was unstimulated CD4+ T cells sorted from spleen or lymph node cells, sampled before transplant. CDR3 in amino acids: CASSLERGAHNEQFF. In DNA, the CDR3 is TGTGCCAGCAGCTTAGAGCGAGGGGCTCACAATGAGCAGTTCTTC.